The clone carrying this T cell receptor beta chain was picked up many times. Each CDR3 protein gets one entry after TCRdb re-called the reads with MiXCR. The sample has about 300,000 distinct CDR3 sequences, about a tenth seen once. The data are from a study of T cell repertoires in cytomegalovirus infection. Study background: Public signatures in TCR beta pointed to CMV infection and matching HLA type.

Specimen: PBMCs. The origin of this receptor is a human donor in good health (CMV status not recorded). Some clones in this sample may be carry-over from other donors' samples.

The CDR3 loop is CASSLIAANTGELFF. The CDR3 DNA reads TGTGCCAGCAGCTTAATCGCGGCAAACACCGGGGAGCTGTTTTTT. V and J are TRBV7-6 and TRBJ2-2; D not resolved. CDR1 is SGHVS, CDR2 FNYEAQ, per germline. Trimming removed 2 bases at V and 2 bases at J, with 9 bases between. CDR3 length: 15 amino acids.